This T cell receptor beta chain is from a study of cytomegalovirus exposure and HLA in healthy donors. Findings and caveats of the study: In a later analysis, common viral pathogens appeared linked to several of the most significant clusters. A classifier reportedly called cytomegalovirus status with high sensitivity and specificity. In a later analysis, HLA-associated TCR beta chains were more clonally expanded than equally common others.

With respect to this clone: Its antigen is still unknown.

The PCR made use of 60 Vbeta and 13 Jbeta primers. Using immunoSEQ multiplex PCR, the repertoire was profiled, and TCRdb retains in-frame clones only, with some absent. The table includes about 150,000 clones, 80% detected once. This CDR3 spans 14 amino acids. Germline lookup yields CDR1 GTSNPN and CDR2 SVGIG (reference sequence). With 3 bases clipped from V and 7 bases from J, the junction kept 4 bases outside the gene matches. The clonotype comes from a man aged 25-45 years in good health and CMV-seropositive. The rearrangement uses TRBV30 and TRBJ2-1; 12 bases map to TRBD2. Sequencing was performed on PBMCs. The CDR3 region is CAWRLAGGRNEQFF. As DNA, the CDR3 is TGTGCCTGGAGACTAGCGGGAGGTAGAAATGAGCAGTTCTTC.